A selection of T cell receptor beta chains follows, all from one sample in a study of cytomegalovirus exposure and HLA in healthy donors. Produced via immunoSEQ multiplex PCR; TCRdb's table is partial and in-frame only. The sample carries some 180,000 clones, 77% recorded once. Sequenced material: PBMCs. The source is a man younger than 30 in good health and CMV-seronegative. Both conserved end residues are part of each CDR3. Fields, in order: CDR3 DNA, CDR3 protein, V gene, clone size, D gene, J gene, CDR3 length. A D gene is named only where the DNA matches it firmly. The size of a clone is reported for some rows only, either as once, few or many, or as a class for expanded clones.

TGTGCCAGCAGTTACGGGACTAGCGGGATTGATACGCAGTATTTT	CASSYGTSGIDTQYF	TRBV6-6	few	TRBD2	TRBJ2-3	15
TGTGCCAGCAGCGTAGAGGTCGGGGGCACCGGGGAGCTGTTTTTT	CASSVEVGGTGELFF	TRBV9	NA	NA	TRBJ2-2	15
TGTGCCAGCAGCCACCCCGGGACTAGCGGCGGTACCCCCAATGAGCAGTTCTTC	CASSHPGTSGGTPNEQFF	TRBV7-9	NA	TRBD2	TRBJ2-1	18
TGTGCCAGCAGTTCAGACAGGGGGCGGAAAGATACGCAGTATTTT	CASSSDRGRKDTQYF	TRBV6-6	few	TRBD1	TRBJ2-3	15
TGTGCCAGCAGGAGCTCCTACAATGAGCAGTTCTTC	CASRSSYNEQFF	TRBV6-1	NA	NA	TRBJ2-1	12
TGTGCCAGCAGCTTAGCCAGGGATTACGAGCAGTACTTC	CASSLARDYEQYF	TRBV7-3	NA	NA	TRBJ2-7	13
TGTGCCAGCAGGGGGCTAGCGGGAGACAACAATGAGCAGTTCTTC	CASRGLAGDNNEQFF	TRBV27	NA	TRBD2	TRBJ2-1	15
TGTGCCAGCAGCCAGGGTTGGGGAGGGCGGGAGACCCAGTACTTC	CASSQGWGGRETQYF	TRBV7-2	NA	TRBD2	TRBJ2-5	15
TGCAGCTTCCGGGACAGAAAGCCTGAAGCTTTCTTT	CSFRDRKPEAFF	TRBV29-1	few	TRBD1	TRBJ1-1	12
TGCGCCAGCAGCCAAGGACAGGGTACTTTAAACATTCAGTACTTC	CASSQGQGTLNIQYF	TRBV4-3	NA	TRBD1	TRBJ2-4	15
TGTGCCAGCAGCGCAAGCGGGAGGTCCTACAATGAGCAGTTCTTC	CASSASGRSYNEQFF	TRBV9	NA	TRBD2	TRBJ2-1	15
TGTGCCACCAGCCTTCACGGGGAGATCAATGAGCAGTTCTTC	CATSLHGEINEQFF	TRBV15	NA	NA	TRBJ2-1	14
TGTGCCAGCAGCCCCCTAGCGGGAGGGCCTCCCTACGAGCAGTACTTC	CASSPLAGGPPYEQYF	TRBV11-2	NA	TRBD2	TRBJ2-7	16
TGTGCCAGTAGTTCCCGGACTAGCGGGAGCATACGGGAGCAGTTCTTC	CASSSRTSGSIREQFF	TRBV19	NA	TRBD2	TRBJ2-1	16
TGTGCCAGCAGTGCGAATCTGGGAGGGTCCGGCTATGGCTACACCTTC	CASSANLGGSGYGYTF	TRBV2	NA	NA	TRBJ1-2	16
TGTGCCAGCAGCCCAACACTAGTGGGTGAGCAGTTCTTC	CASSPTLVGEQFF	TRBV14	NA	NA	TRBJ2-1	13
TGTGCCAGCAGCCAGGGACAACCGGGTTATCAGCCCCAGCATTTT	CASSQGQPGYQPQHF	TRBV27	NA	NA	TRBJ1-5	15
TGCGCCAGCAGCCACTGGGACAGGGCAACTGAAGCTTTCTTT	CASSHWDRATEAFF	TRBV4-3	NA	TRBD1	TRBJ1-1	14
TGCGCCAGCAGCCCCACGGACAGGGGGAACACTGAAGCTTTCTTT	CASSPTDRGNTEAFF	TRBV4-1	NA	TRBD1	TRBJ1-1	15
TGTGCCAGCAGCTTAGCTGAGACCCAGTACTTC	CASSLAETQYF	TRBV11-2	NA	NA	TRBJ2-5	11
TGTGCCAGCAGCTTAGTAGAGGTTCAGCCCCAGCATTTT	CASSLVEVQPQHF	TRBV7-8	NA	NA	TRBJ1-5	13
TGTGCCAGCAGCTTGTCGGCGGGAGGGTCTATCAATGAGCAGTTCTTC	CASSLSAGGSINEQFF	TRBV5-4	NA	TRBD2	TRBJ2-1	16
TGCGCCAGCACTAGCGGGGGGATCATTCAGTACTTC	CASTSGGIIQYF	TRBV5-1	NA	TRBD2	TRBJ2-4	12
TGTGCCAGCAGTGACAGGGATGGATACCATGGCTACACCTTC	CASSDRDGYHGYTF	TRBV2	few	NA	TRBJ1-2	14
TGTGCCAGCAGTTCCACAGGGAGCTCCTATAATTCACCCCTCCACTTT	CASSSTGSSYNSPLHF	TRBV6-5	NA	NA	TRBJ1-6	16
TGCGCCAGCCGGGCGGATGTGAAGGGGGCCTACGAGCAGTACTTC	CASRADVKGAYEQYF	TRBV10-2	NA	NA	TRBJ2-7	15
TGTGCCAGCACTTACCCCGGACTTAATGAGCAGTTCTTC	CASTYPGLNEQFF	TRBV11-3	NA	NA	TRBJ2-1	13
TGTGCCAGCAGTCCGCCGGGACAGGGGCATCTTAGCTACGAGCAGTACTTC	CASSPPGQGHLSYEQYF	TRBV13	NA	TRBD1	TRBJ2-7	17
TGTGCCAGCAGCGATCGACAGGGCTGGGGAGAGACCCAGTACTTC	CASSDRQGWGETQYF	TRBV5-4	NA	TRBD1	TRBJ2-5	15